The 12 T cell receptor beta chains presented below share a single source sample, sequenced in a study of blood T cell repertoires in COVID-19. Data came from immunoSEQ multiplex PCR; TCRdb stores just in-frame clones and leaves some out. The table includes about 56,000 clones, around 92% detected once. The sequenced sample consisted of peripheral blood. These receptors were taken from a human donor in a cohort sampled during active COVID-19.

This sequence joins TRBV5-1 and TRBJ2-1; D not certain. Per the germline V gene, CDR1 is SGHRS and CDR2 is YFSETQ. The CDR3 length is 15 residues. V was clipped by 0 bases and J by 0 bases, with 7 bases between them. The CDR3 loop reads CASSLDFSSYNEQFF. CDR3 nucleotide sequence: TGCGCCAGCAGCTTGGACTTTAGCTCCTACAATGAGCAGTTCTTC.

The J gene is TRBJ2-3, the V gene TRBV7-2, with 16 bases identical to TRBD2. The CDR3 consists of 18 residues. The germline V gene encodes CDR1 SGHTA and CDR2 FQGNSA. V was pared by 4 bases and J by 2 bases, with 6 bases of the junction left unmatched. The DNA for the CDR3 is TGTGCCAGCAGCTACCAAGGGACTAGCGGGGGGGCCACAGATACGCAGTATTTT. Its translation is CASSYQGTSGGATDTQYF.

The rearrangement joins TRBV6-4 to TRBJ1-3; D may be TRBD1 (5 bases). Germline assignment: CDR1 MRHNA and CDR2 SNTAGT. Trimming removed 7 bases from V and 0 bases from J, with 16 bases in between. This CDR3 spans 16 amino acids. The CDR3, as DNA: TGTGCCAGCAAGCGGAAGCGGGGCCGCTCTGGAAACACCATATATTTT. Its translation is CASKRKRGRSGNTIYF.

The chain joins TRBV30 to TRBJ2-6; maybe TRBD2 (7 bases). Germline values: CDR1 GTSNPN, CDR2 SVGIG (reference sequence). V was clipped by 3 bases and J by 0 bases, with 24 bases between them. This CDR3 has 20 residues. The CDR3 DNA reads TGTGCCTGGAGGAGTTCGGGAGGAACAGGGCTTAGCTCTGGGGCCAACGTCCTGACTTTC. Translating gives CAWRSSGGTGLSSGANVLTF.

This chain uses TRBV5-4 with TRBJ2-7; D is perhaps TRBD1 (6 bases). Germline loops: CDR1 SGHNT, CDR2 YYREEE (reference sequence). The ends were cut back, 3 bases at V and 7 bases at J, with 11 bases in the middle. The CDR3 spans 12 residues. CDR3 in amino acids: CASSWGQREQYF. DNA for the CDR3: TGTGCCAGCAGCTGGGGGCAGAGGGAGCAGTACTTC.

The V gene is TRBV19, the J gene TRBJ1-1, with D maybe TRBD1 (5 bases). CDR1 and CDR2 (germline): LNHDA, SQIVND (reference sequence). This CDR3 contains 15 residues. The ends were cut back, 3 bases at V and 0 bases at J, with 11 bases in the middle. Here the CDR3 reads CASSIYTGVNTEAFF. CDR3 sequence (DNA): TGTGCCAGTAGTATCTACACAGGTGTGAACACTGAAGCTTTCTTT. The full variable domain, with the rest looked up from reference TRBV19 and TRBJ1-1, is DGGITQSPKYLFRKEGQNVTLSCEQNLNHDAMYWYRQDPGQGLRLIYYSQIVNDFQKGDIAEGYSVSREKKESFPLTVTSAQKNPTAFYLCASSIYTGVNTEAFFGQGTRLTVV.

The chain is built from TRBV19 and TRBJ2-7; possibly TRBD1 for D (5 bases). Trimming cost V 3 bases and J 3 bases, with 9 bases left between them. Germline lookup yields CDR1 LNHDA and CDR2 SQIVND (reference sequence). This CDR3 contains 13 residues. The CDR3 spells CASSMGQGYEQYF. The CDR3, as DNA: TGTGCCAGTAGTATGGGGCAGGGCTACGAGCAGTACTTC.

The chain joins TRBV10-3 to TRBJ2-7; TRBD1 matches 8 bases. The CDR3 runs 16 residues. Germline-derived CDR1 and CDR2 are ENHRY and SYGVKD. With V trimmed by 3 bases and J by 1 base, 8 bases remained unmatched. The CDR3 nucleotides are TGTGCCATCAGTGATGGGGGAACAGGGGGGTCCTACGAGCAGTACTTC. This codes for CAISDGGTGGSYEQYF.

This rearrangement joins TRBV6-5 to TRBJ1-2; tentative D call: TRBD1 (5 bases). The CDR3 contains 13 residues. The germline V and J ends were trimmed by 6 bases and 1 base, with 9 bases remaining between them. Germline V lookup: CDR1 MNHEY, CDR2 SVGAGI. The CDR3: CASSTGVNYGYTF. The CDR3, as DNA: TGTGCCAGCAGCACGGGGGTTAACTATGGCTACACCTTC.

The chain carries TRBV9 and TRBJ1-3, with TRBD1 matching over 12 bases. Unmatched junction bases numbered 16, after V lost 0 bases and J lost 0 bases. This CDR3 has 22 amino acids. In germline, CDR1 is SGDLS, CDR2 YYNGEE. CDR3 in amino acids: CASSVEWDRGPFLSRSGNTIYF. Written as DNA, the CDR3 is TGTGCCAGCAGCGTAGAGTGGGACAGGGGGCCTTTCCTTAGCCGCTCTGGAAACACCATATATTTT.

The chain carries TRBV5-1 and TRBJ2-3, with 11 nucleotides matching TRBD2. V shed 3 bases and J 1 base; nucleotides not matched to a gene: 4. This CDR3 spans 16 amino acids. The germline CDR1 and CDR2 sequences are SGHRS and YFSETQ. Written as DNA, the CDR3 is TGCGCCAGCAGCTACCCGGGACTAGCGGGCACAGATACGCAGTATTTT. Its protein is CASSYPGLAGTDTQYF.

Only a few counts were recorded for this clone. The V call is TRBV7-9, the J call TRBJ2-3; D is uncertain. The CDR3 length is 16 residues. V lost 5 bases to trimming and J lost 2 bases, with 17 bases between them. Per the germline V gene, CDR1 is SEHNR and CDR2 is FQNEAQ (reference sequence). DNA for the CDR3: TGTGCCAGCAGCACCCAACTGCTAAAACTCACAGATACGCAGTATTTT. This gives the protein CASSTQLLKLTDTQYF.